This T cell receptor beta chain was captured in a study of OX40 agonist ivuxolimab in advanced cancers. Study-wide background: Each dose-escalation patient presented with hepatocellular carcinoma, melanoma, renal cell or head and neck cancer.

Assay used: immunoSEQ multiplex PCR; TCRdb lists only in-frame clones, some missing. The sample records some 11,000 clones, approximately 75% being singletons. This clone occurred a few times. Germline CDR1 SGHKS, CDR2 YYEKEE (reference sequence). Trimming removed 4 bases from V and 0 bases from J; junction bases left unmatched: 3. The CDR3 covers 14 residues. This clonotype originated in an adult with an advanced solid tumor such as melanoma, head and neck, liver or kidney cancer. The chain is built from TRBV5-5 and TRBJ2-7, with 8 bases matching TRBD1. Sample: CD4+ or CD8+ T cells sorted from blood, taken in a trial of the OX40 agonist ivuxolimab. CDR3 loop: CASSRTGSSYEQYF. Here the CDR3 DNA reads TGTGCCAGCAGCAGGACAGGGAGCTCCTACGAGCAGTACTTC.